The 17 T cell receptor beta chains reported below all come from one sample, sequenced in a study of T cell changes during pregnancy in multiple sclerosis. Some clones are missing from TCRdb's copy, which holds only in-frame ones; the method was immunoSEQ multiplex PCR. The data show tens of thousands of clones, 85% to 95% seen once. Here the sequenced sample was CD4+ T cells from peripheral blood mononuclear cells, taken before pregnancy. Receptors were obtained from a female donor with multiple sclerosis, enrolled in a pregnancy study.

The V gene is TRBV7-2, the J gene TRBJ2-2; tentatively, D is TRBD2 (7 bases). V lost 2 bases and J 4 bases, leaving 14 bases between the germline ends. The CDR3 runs 16 residues. Germline assignment: CDR1 SGHTA and CDR2 FQGNSA. The CDR3 spells CASSLYGGGRTGELFF. In nucleotides, the CDR3 is TGTGCCAGCAGCTTATATGGCGGGGGCCGCACCGGGGAGCTGTTTTTT.

The rearrangement joins TRBV7-2 to TRBJ2-1; D is unclear. Trimming pared 1 base from V and 3 bases from J, leaving 7 bases between. The CDR3 has 14 residues. Germline values: CDR1 SGHTA, CDR2 FQGNSA. DNA of the CDR3: TGTGCCAGCAGCTTAGTTATCCTCTACAATGAGCAGTTCTTC. Protein product: CASSLVILYNEQFF.

The chain uses TRBV5-1 and TRBJ2-7; no reliable D call. V lost 0 bases, J lost 3 bases, and 7 bases lay in between. Germline V gives CDR1 SGHRS, CDR2 YFSETQ. CDR3 length equals 13 residues. The CDR3 sequence is CASSLVVDYEQYF. CDR3 bases: TGCGCCAGCAGCTTGGTGGTAGACTACGAGCAGTACTTC.

The chain employs TRBV5-3 and TRBJ2-7; 9 bases match TRBD1. TRBV5-3 has ORF status, its function being uncertain. The V and J ends lost 4 bases and 5 bases, in that order; junction bases with no gene match: 10. The CDR3 covers 15 residues. CDR3 amino acids: CARSHKPGTGNEQYF. The CDR3 coding sequence is TGTGCCAGAAGCCACAAACCCGGGACAGGGAACGAGCAGTACTTC.

The chain couples TRBV7-2 to TRBJ2-2; 11 positions agree with TRBD1. Germline CDR1 is SGHTA and CDR2 is FQGNSA. CDR3 length equals 16 residues. The J segment lost 4 bases and the V segment lost 6 bases, leaving 7 bases of the junction unmatched. This CDR3 is CASRITGTGGTGELFF. DNA of the CDR3: TGTGCCAGCAGGATAACCGGGACAGGGGGCACCGGGGAGCTGTTTTTT.

The chain has TRBV9 and TRBJ2-7; TRBD1 matches at 9 bases. The CDR3 has 15 residues. Germline V gene data show CDR1 as SGDLS and CDR2 as YYNGEE. Trimming removed 1 base from V and 6 bases from J; junction bases left unmatched: 8. The chain's CDR3 is CASSVSSGQGPEQYF. The CDR3, as DNA: TGTGCCAGCAGCGTATCTTCGGGACAGGGCCCCGAGCAGTACTTC.

The V and J genes are TRBV19 and TRBJ1-5, with 7 bases aligning to TRBD1. Germline CDR1 is LNHDA and CDR2 is SQIVND (reference sequence). The CDR3 is 15 residues long. J was trimmed by 4 bases and V by 6 bases; bases with no gene match: 9. CDR3 in amino acids: CASSPDGTVNQPQHF. CDR3 sequence (DNA): TGTGCCAGTAGCCCCGACGGGACAGTTAATCAGCCCCAGCATTTT.

V usage is TRBV10-3 and J usage is TRBJ2-1; 11 bases match TRBD1. This CDR3 is built from 13 residues. V was pared by 8 bases and J by 7 bases, with 4 bases of the junction left unmatched. Per the germline V gene, CDR1 is ENHRY and CDR2 is SYGVKD. CDR3 bases: TGTGCCATCCGGACAGGGGGCATAAATGAGCAGTTCTTC. It codes for CAIRTGGINEQFF.

The CDR3 DNA sequence: TGTGCCAGCACCGCGGGCCGGACAGGGGTAGAGACCCAGTACTTC. It specifies CASTAGRTGVETQYF. The V and J genes are TRBV7-2 and TRBJ2-5; 9 bases match TRBD1. This CDR3 spans 15 amino acids. V trimming: 7 bases; J trimming: 4 bases; junction bases outside the gene matches: 10. Germline V gene data show CDR1 as SGHTA and CDR2 as FQGNSA.

V and J are TRBV4-2 and TRBJ2-3, with 11 bases identical to TRBD2. The V gene's germline CDR1 is LGHNA and CDR2 YNFKEQ. This CDR3 comprises 19 residues. The V segment lost 2 bases and the J segment 0 bases; nucleotides outside the gene matches: 10. CDR3 nucleotides: TGTGCCAGCAGCCAATTAGTAACTAGCGGGAGCTCTAGCACAGATACGCAGTATTTT. It yields the protein CASSQLVTSGSSSTDTQYF.

The chain combines TRBV6-5 with TRBJ2-5; 7 nucleotides line up with TRBD1. After removal of 1 base from V and 4 bases from J, the junction contained 6 bases not matched to a gene. The CDR3 is 15 amino acids. Germline V lookup: CDR1 MNHEY, CDR2 SVGAGI. This chain's CDR3 is CASSYYGRGTETQYF. The CDR3 DNA reads as TGTGCCAGCAGTTACTACGGCAGGGGGACAGAGACCCAGTACTTC.

The J gene is TRBJ1-3, the V gene TRBV19; 8 nucleotides line up with TRBD1. Germline trimming cut 10 bases from V and 5 bases from J; bases unmatched to any gene: 10. CDR1 and CDR2 (germline): LNHDA, SQIVND (reference sequence). The CDR3 is made up of 14 amino acids. The CDR3 protein is CATRPGQGRNTIYF. In DNA form, the CDR3 reads TGTGCCACCAGACCCGGACAGGGTAGAAACACCATATATTTT.

The V gene is TRBV28, the J gene TRBJ1-2; D perhaps matches TRBD1 (5 bases). V was pared by 5 bases and J by 10 bases, with 14 bases between. The CDR3 extends over 12 amino acids. Per the germline V gene, CDR1 is MDHEN and CDR2 is SYDVKM. CDR3 in DNA: TGTGCCAGCAGTCCCAATCCAGGGTACTACACCTTC. Its protein product is CASSPNPGYYTF.

CDR3 loop: CASSLGFQNSGNTIYF. The CDR3 DNA follows: TGTGCCAGCAGCTTGGGTTTTCAGAACTCTGGAAACACCATATATTTT. V usage is TRBV5-6 and J usage is TRBJ1-3, with D unresolved. Trimming pared 0 bases from V and 0 bases from J, leaving 10 bases between. Germline CDR1 reads SGHDT; CDR2 reads YYEEEE. The CDR3 sequence is 16 residues long.

The V and J genes are TRBV28 and TRBJ1-1, with a possible D match to TRBD1 (6 bases). This CDR3 is built from 16 residues. Germline lookup yields CDR1 MDHEN and CDR2 SYDVKM. V was clipped by 2 bases and J by 3 bases, with 16 bases between them. CDR3 DNA: TGTGCCAGCAGTTTAGCAGGGGCCGAGGGGGACACTGAAGCTTTCTTT. Its translation is CASSLAGAEGDTEAFF.

The sample holds one count of this clone. The chain has TRBV7-3 and TRBJ2-1, with 10 bases that match TRBD1. The CDR3 has 15 residues. After removal of 6 bases from V and 8 bases from J, the junction contained 10 bases not matched to a gene. Germline loops: CDR1 SGHTA, CDR2 FQGTGA. CDR3 sequence reads: CASSRRQGAIDEQFF. The CDR3 nucleotides are TGTGCCAGCAGTCGGAGACAGGGGGCTATCGATGAGCAGTTCTTC.

The V gene is TRBV5-4, the J gene TRBJ2-3, with 8 positions matching TRBD2. V shed 4 bases, J shed 4 bases, and the junction held 5 bases outside the gene matches. Germline CDR1 is SGHNT and CDR2 is YYREEE (reference sequence). CDR3 length: 14 residues. For the CDR3, the DNA is TGTGCCAGCAGCCAGGGACTAGTACCAGATACGCAGTATTTT. This translates into CASSQGLVPDTQYF.